This T cell receptor beta chain was obtained from a study of T cell changes during pregnancy in multiple sclerosis (dated by TCRdb to the late 2010s). Turning to the overall study: The study looked at changes in the T cell repertoire across pregnancy in women with multiple sclerosis.

At the junction V is shortened by 0 bases and J by 8 bases; bases outside the gene matches: 7. Its CDR3 holds 16 amino acids, cysteine through phenylalanine. The read is trimmed to its CDR3 DNA, 48 bases read in frame from base 1. The germline V gene sets CDR1 to SGHDN and CDR2 to FVKESK. The library came from the immunoSEQ multiplex PCR assay. The clones in this table, taken by TCRdb from immuneACCESS, are in-frame only. Not every clone is retained; where verified, under half of the shortfall comes from an unresolved V gene, and the cause of the rest is unknown. In this sample the table shows around 56,000 clones, 75% to 90% of which occur a single time. About 0.38% of the sample is held by the ten biggest clonotypes. Concerning this clone itself: The target of this receptor is not known. No clone much larger than this one lies a single base away; base qualities are absent.

The sequences come from CD4+ T cells from peripheral blood mononuclear cells, collected in the third trimester of pregnancy. This chain is built from TRBV14 and TRBJ2-1; 10 bases in between match TRBD2. The receptor comes from a female donor with multiple sclerosis, enrolled in a pregnancy study. This receptor carries the CDR3 CASSQEGLAGVYEQFF. Here is the DNA: TGTGCCAGCAGCCAAGAAGGCCTAGCGGGAGTCTATGAGCAGTTCTTC.